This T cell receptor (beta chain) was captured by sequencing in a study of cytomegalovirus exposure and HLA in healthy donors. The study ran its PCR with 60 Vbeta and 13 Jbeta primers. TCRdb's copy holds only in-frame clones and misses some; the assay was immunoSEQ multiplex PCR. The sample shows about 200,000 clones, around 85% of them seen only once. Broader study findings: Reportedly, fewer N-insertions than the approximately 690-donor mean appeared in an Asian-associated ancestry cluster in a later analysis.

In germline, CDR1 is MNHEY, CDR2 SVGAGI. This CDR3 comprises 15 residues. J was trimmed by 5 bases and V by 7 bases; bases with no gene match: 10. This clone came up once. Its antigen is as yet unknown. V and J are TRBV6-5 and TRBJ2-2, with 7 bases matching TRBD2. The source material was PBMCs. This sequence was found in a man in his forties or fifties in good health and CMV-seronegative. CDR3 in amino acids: CASNKRLAVTGELFF. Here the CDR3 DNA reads TGTGCCAGCAACAAAAGGCTAGCGGTGACCGGGGAGCTGTTTTTT.